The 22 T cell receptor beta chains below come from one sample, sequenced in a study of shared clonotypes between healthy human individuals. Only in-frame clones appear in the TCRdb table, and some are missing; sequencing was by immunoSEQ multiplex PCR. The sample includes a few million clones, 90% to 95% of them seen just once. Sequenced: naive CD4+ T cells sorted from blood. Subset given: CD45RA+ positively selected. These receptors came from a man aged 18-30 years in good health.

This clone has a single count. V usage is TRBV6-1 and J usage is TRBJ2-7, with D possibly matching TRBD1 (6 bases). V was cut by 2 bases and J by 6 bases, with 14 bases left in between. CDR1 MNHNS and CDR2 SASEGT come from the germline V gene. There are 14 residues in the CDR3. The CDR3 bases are TGTGCCAGCAGTGAAACCTGGACAGTGCGCGAGCAGTACTTC. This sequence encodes CASSETWTVREQYF.

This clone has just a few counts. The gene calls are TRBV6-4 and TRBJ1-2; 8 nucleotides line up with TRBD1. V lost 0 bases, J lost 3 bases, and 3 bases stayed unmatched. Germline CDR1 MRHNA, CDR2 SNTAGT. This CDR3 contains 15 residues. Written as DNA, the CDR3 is TGTGCCAGCAGTGACTCAGGGACAGGACACTATGGCTACACCTTC. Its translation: CASSDSGTGHYGYTF.

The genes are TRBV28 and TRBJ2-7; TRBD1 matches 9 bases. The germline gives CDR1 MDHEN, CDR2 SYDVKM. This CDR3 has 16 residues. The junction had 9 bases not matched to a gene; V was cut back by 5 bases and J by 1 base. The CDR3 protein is CASSPGQGQMSYEQYF. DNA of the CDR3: TGTGCCAGCAGTCCCGGACAGGGGCAGATGTCCTACGAGCAGTACTTC.

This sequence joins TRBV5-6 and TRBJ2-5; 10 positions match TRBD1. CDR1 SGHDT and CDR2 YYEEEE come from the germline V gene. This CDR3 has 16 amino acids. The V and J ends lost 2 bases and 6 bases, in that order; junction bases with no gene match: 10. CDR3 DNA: TGTGCCAGCAGCTTCCGGGACAGGGGCTCAATTCAGACCCAGTACTTC. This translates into CASSFRDRGSIQTQYF.

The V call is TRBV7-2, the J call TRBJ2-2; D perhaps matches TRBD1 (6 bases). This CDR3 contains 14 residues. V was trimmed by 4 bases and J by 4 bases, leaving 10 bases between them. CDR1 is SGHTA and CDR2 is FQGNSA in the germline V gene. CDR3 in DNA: TGTGCCAGCAGCTCAGGGGAATTCACCGGGGAGCTGTTTTTT. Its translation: CASSSGEFTGELFF. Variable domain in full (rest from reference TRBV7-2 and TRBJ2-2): GAGVSQSPSNKVTEKGKDVELRCDPISGHTALYWYRQSLGQGLEFLIYFQGNSAPDKSGLPSDRFSAERTGGSVSTLTIQRTQQEDSAVYLCASSSGEFTGELFFGEGSRLTVL.

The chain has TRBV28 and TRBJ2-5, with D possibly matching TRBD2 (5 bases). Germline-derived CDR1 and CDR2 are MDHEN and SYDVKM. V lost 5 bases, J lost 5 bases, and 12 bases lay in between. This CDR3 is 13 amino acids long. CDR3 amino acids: CASSPGNWETQYF. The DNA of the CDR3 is TGTGCCAGCAGTCCGGGGAATTGGGAGACCCAGTACTTC.

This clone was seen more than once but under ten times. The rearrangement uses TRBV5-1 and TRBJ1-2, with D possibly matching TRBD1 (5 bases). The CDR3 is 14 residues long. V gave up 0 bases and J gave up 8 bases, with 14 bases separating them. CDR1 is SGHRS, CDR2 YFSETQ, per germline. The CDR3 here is CASSLAQGEGGYTF. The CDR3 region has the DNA TGCGCCAGCAGCTTGGCCCAGGGTGAGGGGGGCTACACCTTC.

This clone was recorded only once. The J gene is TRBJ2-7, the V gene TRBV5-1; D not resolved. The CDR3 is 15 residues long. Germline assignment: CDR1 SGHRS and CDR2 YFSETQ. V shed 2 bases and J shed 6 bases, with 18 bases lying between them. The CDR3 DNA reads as TGCGCCAGCAGCTTCAGTACTGTAGGTCTACGCGAGCAGTACTTC. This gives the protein CASSFSTVGLREQYF.

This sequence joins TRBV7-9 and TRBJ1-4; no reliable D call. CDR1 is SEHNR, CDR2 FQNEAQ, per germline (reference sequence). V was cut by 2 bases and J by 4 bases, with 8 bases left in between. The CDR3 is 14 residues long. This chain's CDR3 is CASSLNGLNEKLFF. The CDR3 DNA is TGTGCCAGCAGCTTAAATGGACTTAATGAAAAACTGTTTTTT.

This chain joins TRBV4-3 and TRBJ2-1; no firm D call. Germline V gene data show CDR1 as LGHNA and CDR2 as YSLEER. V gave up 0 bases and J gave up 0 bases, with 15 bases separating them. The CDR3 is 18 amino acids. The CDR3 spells CASSQDLAGTGSYNEQFF. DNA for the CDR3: TGCGCCAGCAGCCAAGATTTGGCAGGAACCGGCTCCTACAATGAGCAGTTCTTC.

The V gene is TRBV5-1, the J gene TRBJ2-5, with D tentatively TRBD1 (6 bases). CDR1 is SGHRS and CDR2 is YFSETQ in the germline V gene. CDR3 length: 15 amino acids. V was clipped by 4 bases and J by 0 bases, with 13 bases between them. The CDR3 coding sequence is TGCGCCAGCAGCACGAGCACAGGGTACCAAGAGACCCAGTACTTC. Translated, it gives CASSTSTGYQETQYF.

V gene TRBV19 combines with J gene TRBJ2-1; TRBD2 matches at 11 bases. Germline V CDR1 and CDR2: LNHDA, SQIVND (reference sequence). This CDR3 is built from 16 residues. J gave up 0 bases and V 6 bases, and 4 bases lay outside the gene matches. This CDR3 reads CASSFSGGGSYNEQFF. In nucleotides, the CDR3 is TGTGCCAGTAGCTTTAGCGGGGGGGGCTCCTACAATGAGCAGTTCTTC.

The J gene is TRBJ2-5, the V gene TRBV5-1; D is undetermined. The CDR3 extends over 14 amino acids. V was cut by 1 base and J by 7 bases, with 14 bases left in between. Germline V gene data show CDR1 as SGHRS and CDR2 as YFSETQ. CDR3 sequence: CASSLSIGYGTQYF. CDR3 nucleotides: TGCGCCAGCAGCTTGAGTATTGGGTACGGGACCCAGTACTTC.

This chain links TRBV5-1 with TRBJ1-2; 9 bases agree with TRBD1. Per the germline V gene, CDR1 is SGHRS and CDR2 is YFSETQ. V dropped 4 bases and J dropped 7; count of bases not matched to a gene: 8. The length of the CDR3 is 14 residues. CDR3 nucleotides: TGCGCCAGCAGCGGCCTGACAGGGGGGATTGGCTACACCTTC. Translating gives CASSGLTGGIGYTF.

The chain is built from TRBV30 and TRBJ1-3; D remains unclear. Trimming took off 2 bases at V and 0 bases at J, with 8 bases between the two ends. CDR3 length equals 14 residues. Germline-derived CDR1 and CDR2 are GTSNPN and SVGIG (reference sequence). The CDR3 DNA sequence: TGTGCCTGGAGTTTAGGTTACTCTGGAAACACCATATATTTT. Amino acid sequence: CAWSLGYSGNTIYF.

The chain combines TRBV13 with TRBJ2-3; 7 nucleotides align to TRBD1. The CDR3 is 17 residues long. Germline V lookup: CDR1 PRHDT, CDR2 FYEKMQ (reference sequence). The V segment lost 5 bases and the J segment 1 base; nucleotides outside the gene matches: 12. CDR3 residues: CASSTKQGPQGTDTQYF. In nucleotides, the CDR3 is TGTGCCAGCAGCACCAAACAGGGGCCACAGGGCACAGATACGCAGTATTTT.

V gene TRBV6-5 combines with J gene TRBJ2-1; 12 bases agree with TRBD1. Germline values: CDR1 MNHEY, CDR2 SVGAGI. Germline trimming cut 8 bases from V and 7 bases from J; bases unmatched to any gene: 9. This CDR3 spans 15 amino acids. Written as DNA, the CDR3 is TGTGCCAGCGGGAGGGACAGGGGGCTGGGGAATGAGCAGTTCTTC. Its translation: CASGRDRGLGNEQFF.

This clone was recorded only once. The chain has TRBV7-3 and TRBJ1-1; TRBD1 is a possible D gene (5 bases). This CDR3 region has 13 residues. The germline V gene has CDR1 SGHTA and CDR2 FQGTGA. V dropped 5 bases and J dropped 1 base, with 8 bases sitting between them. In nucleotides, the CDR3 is TGTGCCAGCAGCCTCGGGACGAACACTGAAGCTTTCTTT. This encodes CASSLGTNTEAFF.

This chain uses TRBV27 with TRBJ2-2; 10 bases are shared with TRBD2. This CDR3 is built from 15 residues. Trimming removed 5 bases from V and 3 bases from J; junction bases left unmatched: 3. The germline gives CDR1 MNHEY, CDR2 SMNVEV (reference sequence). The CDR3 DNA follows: TGTGCCAGCAGTCCTAGCGGGAGTCACACCGGGGAGCTGTTTTTT. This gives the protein CASSPSGSHTGELFF.

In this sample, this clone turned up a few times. The DNA for the CDR3 is TGTGCCAGTAGTATTGGAGGGGCCAATCAGCCCCAGCATTTT. Protein product: CASSIGGANQPQHF. The chain carries TRBV19 and TRBJ1-5; weak D call: TRBD1 (5 bases). This CDR3 contains 14 residues. Germline loops: CDR1 LNHDA, CDR2 SQIVND (reference sequence). V was trimmed by 3 bases and J by 3 bases, leaving 9 bases between them.

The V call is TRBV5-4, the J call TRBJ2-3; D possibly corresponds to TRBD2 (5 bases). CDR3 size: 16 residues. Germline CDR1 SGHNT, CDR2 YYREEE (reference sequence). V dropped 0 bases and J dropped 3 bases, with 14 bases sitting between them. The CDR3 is CASSLALGLETDTQYF. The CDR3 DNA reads TGTGCCAGCAGCTTGGCCCTAGGACTTGAAACAGATACGCAGTATTTT.

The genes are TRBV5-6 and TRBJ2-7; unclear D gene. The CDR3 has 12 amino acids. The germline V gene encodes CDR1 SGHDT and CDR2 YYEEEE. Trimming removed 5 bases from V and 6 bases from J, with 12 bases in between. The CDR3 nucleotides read TGTGCCAGCAGTAGGACCCCCGGCGAGCAGTACTTC. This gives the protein CASSRTPGEQYF.